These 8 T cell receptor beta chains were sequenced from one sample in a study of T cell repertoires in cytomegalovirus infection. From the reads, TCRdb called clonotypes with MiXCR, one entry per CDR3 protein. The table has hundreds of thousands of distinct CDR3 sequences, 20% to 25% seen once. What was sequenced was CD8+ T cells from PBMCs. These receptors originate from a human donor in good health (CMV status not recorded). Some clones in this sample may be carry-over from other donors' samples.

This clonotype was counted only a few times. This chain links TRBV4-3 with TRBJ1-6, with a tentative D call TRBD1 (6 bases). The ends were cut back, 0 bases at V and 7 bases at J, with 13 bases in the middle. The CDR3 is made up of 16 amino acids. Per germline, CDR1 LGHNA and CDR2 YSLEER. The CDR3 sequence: CASSQDITGQNSPLHF. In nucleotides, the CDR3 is TGCGCCAGCAGCCAAGATATCACAGGGCAGAATTCACCCCTCCACTTT.

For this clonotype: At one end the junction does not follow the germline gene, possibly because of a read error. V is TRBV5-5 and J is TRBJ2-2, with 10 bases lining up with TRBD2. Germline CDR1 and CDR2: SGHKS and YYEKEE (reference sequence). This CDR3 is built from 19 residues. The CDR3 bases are TGTGTCAGCAGCCCCCTCGGGCTAGCGGGGGTACCTTACACCGGGGAGCTGTTTTTT. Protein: CVSSPLGLAGVPYTGELFF.

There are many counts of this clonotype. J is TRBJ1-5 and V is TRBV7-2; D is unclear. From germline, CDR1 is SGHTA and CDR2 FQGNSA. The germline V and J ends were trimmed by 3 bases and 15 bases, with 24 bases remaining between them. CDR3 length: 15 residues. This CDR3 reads CASSFAGGRDVTVHF. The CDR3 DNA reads TGTGCCAGCAGCTTCGCGGGAGGGAGAGACGTTACCGTGCATTTT.

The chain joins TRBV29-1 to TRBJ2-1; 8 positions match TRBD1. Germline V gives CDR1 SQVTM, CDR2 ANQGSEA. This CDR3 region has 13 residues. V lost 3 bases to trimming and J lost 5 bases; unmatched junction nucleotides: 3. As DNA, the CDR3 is TGCAGCGTTGACACGACAGGGGACAATGAGCAGTTCTTC. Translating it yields CSVDTTGDNEQFF.

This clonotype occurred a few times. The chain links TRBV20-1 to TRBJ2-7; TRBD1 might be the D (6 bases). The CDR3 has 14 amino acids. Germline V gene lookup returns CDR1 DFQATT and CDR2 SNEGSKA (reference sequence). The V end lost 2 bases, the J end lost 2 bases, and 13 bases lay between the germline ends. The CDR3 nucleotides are TGCAGTGCTAGACCTCAGGGGACCCCCTACGAGCAGTACTTC. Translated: CSARPQGTPYEQYF.

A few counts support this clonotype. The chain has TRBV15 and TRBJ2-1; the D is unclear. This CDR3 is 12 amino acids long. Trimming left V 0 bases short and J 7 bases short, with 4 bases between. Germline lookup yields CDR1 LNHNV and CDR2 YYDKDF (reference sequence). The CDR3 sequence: CATSRDGNEQFF. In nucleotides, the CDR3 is TGTGCCACCAGCAGAGATGGAAATGAGCAGTTCTTC.

The CDR3 sequence: CASREGDSPSYYGYTF. In nucleotides, the CDR3 is TGCGCCAGCAGGGAAGGGGACAGCCCGTCCTACTATGGCTACACCTTC. The chain recombines TRBV5-1 with TRBJ1-2, with 7 bases identical to TRBD1. The germline V gene encodes CDR1 SGHRS and CDR2 YFSETQ. CDR3 size: 16 residues. J lost 3 bases, V lost 5 bases, and 13 bases had no gene match.

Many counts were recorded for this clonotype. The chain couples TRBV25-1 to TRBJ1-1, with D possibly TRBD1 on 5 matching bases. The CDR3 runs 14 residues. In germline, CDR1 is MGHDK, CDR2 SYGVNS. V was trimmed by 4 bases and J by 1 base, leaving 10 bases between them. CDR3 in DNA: TGTGCCAGCAGTGTTGGAGGGGCGAACACTGAAGCTTTCTTT. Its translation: CASSVGGANTEAFF.